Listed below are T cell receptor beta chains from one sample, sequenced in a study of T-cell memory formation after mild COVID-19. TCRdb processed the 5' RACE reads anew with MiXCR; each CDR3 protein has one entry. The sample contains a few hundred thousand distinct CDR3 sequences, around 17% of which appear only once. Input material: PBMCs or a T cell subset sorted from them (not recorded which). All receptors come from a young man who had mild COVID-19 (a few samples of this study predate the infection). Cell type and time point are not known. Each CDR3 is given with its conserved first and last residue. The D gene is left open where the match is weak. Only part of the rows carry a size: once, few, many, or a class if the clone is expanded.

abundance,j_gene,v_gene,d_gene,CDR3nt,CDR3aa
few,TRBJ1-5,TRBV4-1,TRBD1,TGCGCCAGCAGCCTCAAGGGACAGGGCAGACAGCCCCAGCATTTT,CASSLKGQGRQPQHF
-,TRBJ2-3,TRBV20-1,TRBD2,TGCAGTGCTCGAGGATGGACTAGCGGGGGTGGCACAGATACGCAGTATTTT,CSARGWTSGGGTDTQYF
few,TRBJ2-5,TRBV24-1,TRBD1,TGTGCCACCGGCGCCGGGACAGGGGCGGAGACCCAGTACTTC,CATGAGTGAETQYF
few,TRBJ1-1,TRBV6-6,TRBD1,TGTGCCAGCAGCATAGACAGGGGTTGGGCTTTCTTT,CASSIDRGWAFF
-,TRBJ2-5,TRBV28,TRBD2,TGTGCCAGCACCCCTTATCGGCTAGCGGGGGGAGAGACCCAGTACTTC,CASTPYRLAGGETQYF
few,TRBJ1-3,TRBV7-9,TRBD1,TGTGCCAGCAGCCTCGGGACAGGGGGCGCGAGTGGAAACACCATATATTTT,CASSLGTGGASGNTIYF
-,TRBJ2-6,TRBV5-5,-,TGTGCCAGCATTCTCCACCTTGGTGGGGCCAACGTCCTGACTTTC,CASILHLGGANVLTF
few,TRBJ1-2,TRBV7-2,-,TGTGCCAGCAGCTTATGGGGGGTTGGCTACACCTTC,CASSLWGVGYTF
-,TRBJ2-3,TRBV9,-,TGTGCCAGCAGCTCCCGGGGGGCCCCGAATACGCAGTATTTT,CASSSRGAPNTQYF
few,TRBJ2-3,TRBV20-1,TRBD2,TGCAGTGCTAAGGCGGCAGCGGGGGGCACAGATACGCAGTATTTT,CSAKAAAGGTDTQYF
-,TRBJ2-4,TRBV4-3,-,TGCGCCAGCAGCCGATGGGGGCCCGGGCAAATAGCCAAAAACATTCAGTACTTC,CASSRWGPGQIAKNIQYF
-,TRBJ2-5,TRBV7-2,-,TGTGCCAGCAGCCCCCCCGGGCTCTCAGAGACCCAGTACTTC,CASSPPGLSETQYF
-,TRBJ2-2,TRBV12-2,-,-,CASRLPAGWNRHRGAVFF
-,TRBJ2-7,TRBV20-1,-,TGCAGTGCTAGAGATATCGGGGGTAGGGACGAGCAGTACTTC,CSARDIGGRDEQYF
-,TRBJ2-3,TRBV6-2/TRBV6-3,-,TGTGCCAGCAGTCACCGGGACTGGTGGGATACGCAGTATTTT,CASSHRDWWDTQYF
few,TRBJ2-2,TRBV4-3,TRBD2,TGCGCCAGCAGCCACTATAGCGGGGGGAACACCGGGGAGCTGTTTTTT,CASSHYSGGNTGELFF
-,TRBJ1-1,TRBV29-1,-,TGCAGCGTTCGGCTGCTGAACACTGAAGCTTTCTTT,CSVRLLNTEAFF
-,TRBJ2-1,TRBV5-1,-,TGCGCCAGCAGCTTGTTTGGGGGCCGATATGAGCAGTTCTTC,CASSLFGGRYEQFF
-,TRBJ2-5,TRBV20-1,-,TGCAGTGCTACCGTAGCGGCATCGAACCAAGAGACCCAGTACTTC,CSATVAASNQETQYF
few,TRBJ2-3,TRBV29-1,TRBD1,TGCAGCGTTCCCGAGGGACAGTCGGTCGATACGCAGTATTTT,CSVPEGQSVDTQYF
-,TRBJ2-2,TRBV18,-,TGTGCCAGCTCACCACTTCAGGGCGATGCCGGGGAGCTGTTTTTT,CASSPLQGDAGELFF
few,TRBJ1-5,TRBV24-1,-,TGTGCCCCCACCTGTGGCAATCAGCCCCAGCATTTT,CAPTCGNQPQHF
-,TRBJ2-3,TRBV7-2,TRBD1,TGTGCCAGCAGCTTCGGGACAGCCCGGCGGTATTTT,CASSFGTARRYF
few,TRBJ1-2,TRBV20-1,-,TGCAGTGCGACGCAGCCGGGCGGTCTAGGCTACACCTTC,CSATQPGGLGYTF
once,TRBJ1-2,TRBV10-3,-,TGTGCCATCAGTGACGGGGATCGCTATGGCTACACCTTC,CAISDGDRYGYTF
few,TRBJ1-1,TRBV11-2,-,TGTGCCGTGGCAGATACGAACACTGAAGCTTTCTTT,CAVADTNTEAFF
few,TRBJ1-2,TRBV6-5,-,TGTGCCAGCAGACAAGGGAATATTGGCTATGGCTACACCTTC,CASRQGNIGYGYTF
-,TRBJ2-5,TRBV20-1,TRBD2,TGCAGTGCTAGAGATCTCAGCGGGGGATTCAAAGAGACCCAGTACTTC,CSARDLSGGFKETQYF
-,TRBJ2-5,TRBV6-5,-,TGTGCCAGCCGCCTGAGCGAAGGGTATTTGGAGACCCAGTACTTC,CASRLSEGYLETQYF